This TCR beta chain stems from a study of T cell repertoires in cytomegalovirus infection. TCRdb re-derived calls from the reads in MiXCR, one entry per CDR3 protein. This table holds about 100,000 distinct CDR3 sequences, less than 25% found once. As to this clonotype: The conserved phenylalanine or tryptophan is not found at the CDR3 terminus, so this likely reflects a read error. The DNA is left out, because the CDR3 cannot be placed on it with certainty; the CDR3 is given as TCRdb lists it.

The CDR3 extends over 12 residues, inclusive of both ends. Per germline, CDR1 SGHNT and CDR2 YYREEE (reference sequence). This chain links TRBV5-4 with TRBJ1-2; whether TRBD1, the table's D call, matches the DNA was not checked. Input material: CD8+ T cells from PBMCs. This sequence was found in a human donor in good health (CMV status not recorded). Some clones in this sample may be carry-over from other donors' samples. The CDR3 here is CASSFVPGPPAV.